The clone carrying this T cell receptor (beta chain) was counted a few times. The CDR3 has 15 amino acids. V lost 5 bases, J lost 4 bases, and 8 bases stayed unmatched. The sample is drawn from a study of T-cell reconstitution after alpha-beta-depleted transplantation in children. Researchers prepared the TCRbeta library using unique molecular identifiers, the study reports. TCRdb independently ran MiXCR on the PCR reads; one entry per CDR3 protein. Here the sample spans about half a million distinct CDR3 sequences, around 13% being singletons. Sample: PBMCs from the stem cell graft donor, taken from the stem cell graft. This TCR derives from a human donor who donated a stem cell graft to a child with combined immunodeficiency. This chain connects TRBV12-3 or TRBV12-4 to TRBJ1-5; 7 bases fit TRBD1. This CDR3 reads CASSGAGGGNQPQHF. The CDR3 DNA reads TGTGCCAGCAGTGGCGCAGGGGGAGGTAATCAGCCCCAGCATTTT.